Below, 11 T cell receptor beta chains from the same sample are listed, as sequenced in a study of control samples from healthy donors and cancer patients. Sequenced by immunoSEQ multiplex PCR; TCRdb stores in-frame clones only, minus some. The data contain some 130,000 clones, 70% to 90% of them singletons. Sequenced: blood. The source is a woman younger than 45 in good health.

This chain uses TRBV28 with TRBJ1-1; D ambiguous. V lost 5 bases, J lost 0 bases, and 7 bases lay in between. The CDR3 is 13 residues long. Germline lookup yields CDR1 MDHEN and CDR2 SYDVKM. CDR3 DNA sequence: TGTGCCAGCAGTCGATTGGTGAACACTGAAGCTTTCTTT. Encoded protein: CASSRLVNTEAFF.

This chain links TRBV7-9 with TRBJ1-1, with 8 nucleotides matching TRBD1. Per germline, CDR1 SEHNR and CDR2 FQNEAQ (reference sequence). With V trimmed by 3 bases and J by 6 bases, 3 bases remained unmatched. This CDR3 is built from 13 residues. CDR3 amino acids: CASSFGQGAEAFF. DNA of the CDR3: TGTGCCAGCAGCTTCGGACAGGGCGCTGAAGCTTTCTTT.

The CDR3 DNA sequence: TGCGCCAGCAGCCAGGGAGGACTAGCGGGATTACGGAATGAGCAGTTCTTC. It translates to CASSQGGLAGLRNEQFF. The V gene is TRBV4-1, the J gene TRBJ2-1; TRBD2 aligns across 12 bases. The CDR3 totals 17 residues. Trimming at V came to 3 bases and at J to 7 bases, leaving 10 bases not matched to a gene. Germline lookup yields CDR1 MGHRA and CDR2 YSYEKL.

This chain links TRBV5-1 with TRBJ2-7; 9 positions match TRBD1. The CDR3 extends over 14 amino acids. Per germline, CDR1 SGHRS and CDR2 YFSETQ. The junction had 5 bases not matched to a gene; V was cut back by 4 bases and J by 3 bases. CDR3 in amino acids: CASSTSGQGYEQYF. The CDR3 bases are TGCGCCAGCAGCACCTCGGGACAGGGCTACGAGCAGTACTTC. Full variable domain (rest looked up from reference TRBV5-1 and TRBJ2-7): KAGVTQTPRYLIKTRGQQVTLSCSPISGHRSVSWYQQTPGQGLQFLFEYFSETQRNKGNFPGRFSGRQFSNSRSEMNVSTLELGDSALYLCASSTSGQGYEQYFGPGTRLTVT.

Details on this clone: The same CDR3 is also encoded by other DNA sequences in this sample. The chain joins TRBV5-6 to TRBJ2-7, with TRBD1 matching over 7 bases. Germline assignment: CDR1 SGHDT and CDR2 YYEEEE. Unmatched junction bases numbered 15, after V lost 4 bases and J lost 2 bases. This CDR3 contains 17 residues. As DNA, the CDR3 is TGTGCCAGCAGCCTCTATCGGACAGGCCCTCTCACCTACGAGCAGTACTTC. Protein sequence: CASSLYRTGPLTYEQYF.

The chain recombines TRBV30 with TRBJ1-1, with 7 bases aligning to TRBD1. The germline CDR1 and CDR2 sequences are GTSNPN and SVGIG (reference sequence). The CDR3 has 13 residues. The ends lost 1 base at V and 5 bases at J; junction bases unmatched: 4. CDR3 DNA: TGTGCCTGGAGTGAGGGACAGAGGACTGAAGCTTTCTTT. Encoded protein: CAWSEGQRTEAFF.

The J gene is TRBJ2-1, the V gene TRBV10-2, with 9 nucleotides matching TRBD1. The germline V gene has CDR1 WSHSY and CDR2 SAAADI. The V and J ends lost 7 bases and 0 bases, in that order; junction bases with no gene match: 1. This CDR3 has 14 residues. CDR3: CASKGQGSYNEQFF. DNA of the CDR3: TGCGCCAGCAAGGGACAGGGCTCCTACAATGAGCAGTTCTTC.

The rearrangement uses TRBV15 and TRBJ1-1; D gene ambiguous. The CDR3 totals 16 residues. The germline V gene has CDR1 LNHNV and CDR2 YYDKDF (reference sequence). The V end was cut by 1 base, the J end by 1 base, with 13 bases between. The CDR3 coding sequence is TGTGCCACCAGCAGAGGTAAGGGAAAGGGGAACACTGAAGCTTTCTTT. The encoded protein is CATSRGKGKGNTEAFF.

V usage is TRBV30 and J usage is TRBJ1-4; D possibly corresponds to TRBD1 (5 bases). Trimming took 4 bases from V and 4 from J, leaving 13 bases between them. Germline V gene lookup returns CDR1 GTSNPN and CDR2 SVGIG (reference sequence). The CDR3 is 14 residues long. CDR3 sequence reads: CAWNGETDNEKLFF. CDR3 coding DNA: TGTGCCTGGAACGGGGAGACAGATAATGAAAAACTGTTTTTT. Drawing the rest from reference TRBV30 and TRBJ1-4, the complete variable domain is SQTIHQWPATLVQPVGSPLSLECTVEGTSNPNLYWYRQAAGRGLQLLFYSVGIGQISSEVPQNLSASRPQDRQFILSSKKLLLSDSGFYLCAWNGETDNEKLFFGSGTQLSVL.

The genes are TRBV3-1 (or the pseudogene TRBV3-2) and TRBJ2-7, with D perhaps TRBD1 or TRBD2 (5 bases each). CDR3 size: 12 residues. Germline CDR1 reads LGHDT; CDR2 reads YNNKEL (reference sequence). Deletions cut 4 bases from V and 12 bases from J, with 16 bases between. The CDR3 nucleotides are TGTGCCAGCAGCCCTGGGGGTTTGCAACGGTACTTC. Amino acid sequence: CASSPGGLQRYF.

The chain employs TRBV10-2 and TRBJ1-3, with 7 bases identical to TRBD1. Germline trimming cut 9 bases from V and 1 base from J; bases unmatched to any gene: 6. This CDR3 has 14 amino acids. Germline values: CDR1 WSHSY, CDR2 SAAADI. The CDR3 DNA sequence: TGCGCCAGTAAGGACAGGTCATCTGGAAACACCATATATTTT. Amino acid sequence: CASKDRSSGNTIYF.